Described below is a single T cell receptor (beta chain) sequence and its context. This entry is derived from a study of blood T cell repertoires in COVID-19. Study-wide context: Some COVID-19 samples were acute and others convalescent; all came from the United States, Italy and Spain. Sources were T cells, B-cell-depleted T cells, or PBMCs; the material itself was cDNA or gDNA.

The method was immunoSEQ multiplex PCR; TCRdb's version includes in-frame clones alone and lacks a portion of them. The sample consists of hundreds of thousands of clones, about 85% of them appearing once. The junction had 11 bases not matched to a gene; V was cut back by 3 bases and J by 5 bases. The germline V gene encodes CDR1 SGDLS and CDR2 YYNGEE. The CDR3 is 16 amino acids. This receptor was taken from a man aged 40-50 years with acute or convalescent COVID-19. Sequencing was performed on peripheral blood. The V call is TRBV9, the J call TRBJ2-7; 10 bases match TRBD1. The CDR3 reads CASSEGTGDGINEQYF. The DNA for the CDR3 is TGTGCCAGCAGCGAGGGGACAGGGGACGGGATCAACGAGCAGTACTTC.